Detailed here is one T cell receptor beta chain. Germline values: CDR1 SNHLY, CDR2 FYNNEI. The V and J ends lost 5 bases and 3 bases, in that order; junction bases with no gene match: 10. The length of the CDR3 is 15 residues. These data belong to a study of blood T cell repertoires in COVID-19. Overall study context: The United States, Italy and Spain supplied acute and convalescent COVID-19 samples.

Assay used: immunoSEQ multiplex PCR; TCRdb lists only in-frame clones, some missing. The sample yields roughly 250,000 clones, 81% seen once. The V call is TRBV2, the J call TRBJ2-7, with TRBD1 matching over 7 bases. This TCR was sampled from a woman in her sixties or seventies with active or convalescent COVID-19. Sequenced sample: peripheral blood. CDR3 sequence: CASSSTGAGDYEQYF. DNA for the CDR3: TGTGCCAGCAGTTCAACAGGGGCTGGCGACTACGAGCAGTACTTC.